One T cell receptor beta chain is described in this entry. No antigen is known for it. From germline, CDR1 is SGHTA and CDR2 FQGNSA. The CDR3 is made up of 14 amino acids. V was shortened by 2 bases and J by 5 bases, with 12 bases between the two germline ends. These data come from a study of beta chain features in type 1 diabetes. Study information: Cell yields, gender and age were comparable in patients and healthy donors. Sorted cells examined across all samples numbered roughly 100 million.

Study-wide results and limits: VDJ junctions sequenced from type 1 diabetes patients showed fewer insertions and more deletions. The similarity of naive, central memory and Treg TCRB repertoires appeared greater among patients than among healthy donors.

Expressed TCRB transcripts were sequenced because the entire RNA isolate underwent reverse transcription. TCRdb keeps only in-frame clones here, not all; method: immunoSEQ multiplex PCR. The table includes hundreds of thousands of clones, 11% detected once. The chain links TRBV7-2 to TRBJ2-5; no clear D. The sequence was obtained from a woman in her late teens or twenties in good health. The sample consisted of naive CD4+ T cells from blood. CDR3 sequence: CASSLNLIRETQYF. CDR3 sequence (DNA): TGTGCCAGCAGCTTAAATCTGATCCGGGAGACCCAGTACTTC.